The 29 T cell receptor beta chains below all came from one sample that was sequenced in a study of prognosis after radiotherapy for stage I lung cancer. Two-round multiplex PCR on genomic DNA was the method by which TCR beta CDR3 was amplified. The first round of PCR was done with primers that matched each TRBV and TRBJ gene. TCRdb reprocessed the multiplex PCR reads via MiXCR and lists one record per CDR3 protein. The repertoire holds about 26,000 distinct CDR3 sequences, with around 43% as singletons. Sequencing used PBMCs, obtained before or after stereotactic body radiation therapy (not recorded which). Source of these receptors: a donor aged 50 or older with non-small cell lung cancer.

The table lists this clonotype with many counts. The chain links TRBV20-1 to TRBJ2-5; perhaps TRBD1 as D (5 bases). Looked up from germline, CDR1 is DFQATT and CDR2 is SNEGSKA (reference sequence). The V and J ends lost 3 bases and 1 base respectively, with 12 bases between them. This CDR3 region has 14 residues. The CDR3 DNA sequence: TGCAGTGCTAGGGACCCAGGGATCCAAGAGACCCAGTACTTC. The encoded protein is CSARDPGIQETQYF.

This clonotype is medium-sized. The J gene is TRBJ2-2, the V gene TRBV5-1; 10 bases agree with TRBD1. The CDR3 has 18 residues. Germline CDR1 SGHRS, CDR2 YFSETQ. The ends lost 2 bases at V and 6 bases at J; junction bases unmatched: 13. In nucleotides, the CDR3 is TGCGCCAGCAGCTTTTCGCGGGGCCCGGGACAGGGGTCCGGGGAGCTGTTTTTT. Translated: CASSFSRGPGQGSGELFF. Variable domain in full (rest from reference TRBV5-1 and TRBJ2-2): KAGVTQTPRYLIKTRGQQVTLSCSPISGHRSVSWYQQTPGQGLQFLFEYFSETQRNKGNFPGRFSGRQFSNSRSEMNVSTLELGDSALYLCASSFSRGPGQGSGELFFGEGSRLTVL.

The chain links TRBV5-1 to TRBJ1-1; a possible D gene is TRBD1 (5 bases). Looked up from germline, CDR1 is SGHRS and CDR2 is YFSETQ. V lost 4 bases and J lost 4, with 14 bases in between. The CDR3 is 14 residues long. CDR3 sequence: CASSQGRGFTEAFF. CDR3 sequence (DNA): TGCGCCAGCAGCCAAGGGCGGGGGTTCACTGAAGCTTTCTTT.

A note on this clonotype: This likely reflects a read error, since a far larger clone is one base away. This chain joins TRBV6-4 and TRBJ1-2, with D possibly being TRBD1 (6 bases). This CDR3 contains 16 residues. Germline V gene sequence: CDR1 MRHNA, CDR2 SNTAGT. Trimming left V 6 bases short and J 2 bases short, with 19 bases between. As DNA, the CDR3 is TGTGCCAGCAGCACGGGACATGGGGCGTCGAACTATGGCTACACCTTC. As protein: CASSTGHGASNYGYTF.

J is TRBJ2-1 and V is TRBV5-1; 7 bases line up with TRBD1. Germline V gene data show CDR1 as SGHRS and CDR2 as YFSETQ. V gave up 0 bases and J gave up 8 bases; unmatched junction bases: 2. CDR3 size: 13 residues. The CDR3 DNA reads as TGCGCCAGCAGCTTGGGGACAGGATATGAGCAGTTCTTC. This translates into CASSLGTGYEQFF.

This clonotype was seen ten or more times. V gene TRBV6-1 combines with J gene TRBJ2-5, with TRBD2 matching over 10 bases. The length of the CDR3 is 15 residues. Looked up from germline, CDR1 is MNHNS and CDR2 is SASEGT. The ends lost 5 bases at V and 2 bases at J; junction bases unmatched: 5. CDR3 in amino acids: CASSTGTSEQETQYF. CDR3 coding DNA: TGTGCCAGCAGTACCGGGACTAGCGAACAAGAGACCCAGTACTTC.

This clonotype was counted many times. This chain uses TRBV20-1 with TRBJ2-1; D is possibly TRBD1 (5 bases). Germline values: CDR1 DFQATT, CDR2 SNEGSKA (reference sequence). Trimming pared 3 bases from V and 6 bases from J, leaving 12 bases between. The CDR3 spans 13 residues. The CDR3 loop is CSASKSGLNEQFF. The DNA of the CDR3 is TGCAGTGCTAGTAAGTCAGGGCTCAATGAGCAGTTCTTC.

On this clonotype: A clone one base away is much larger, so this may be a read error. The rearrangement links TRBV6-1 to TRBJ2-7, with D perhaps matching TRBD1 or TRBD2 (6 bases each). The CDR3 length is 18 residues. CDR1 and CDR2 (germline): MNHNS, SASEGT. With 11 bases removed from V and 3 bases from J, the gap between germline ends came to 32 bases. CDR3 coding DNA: TGTGCCGGCCACCGTAGTGTCTGGGGACTCAGGGGAGACTACGAGCAGTACTTC. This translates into CAGHRSVWGLRGDYEQYF.

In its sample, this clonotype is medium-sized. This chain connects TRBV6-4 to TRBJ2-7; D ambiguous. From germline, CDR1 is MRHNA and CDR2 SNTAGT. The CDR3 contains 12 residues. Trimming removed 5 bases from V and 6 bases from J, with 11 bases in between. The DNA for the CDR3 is TGTGCCAGCAGTCGCTATGAGTCCGAGCAGTACTTC. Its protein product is CASSRYESEQYF.

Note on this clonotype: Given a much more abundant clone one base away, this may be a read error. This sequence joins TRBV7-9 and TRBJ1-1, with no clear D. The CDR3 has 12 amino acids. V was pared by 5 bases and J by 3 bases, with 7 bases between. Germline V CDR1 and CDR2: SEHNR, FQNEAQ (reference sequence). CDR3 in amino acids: CASSPVDTEAFF. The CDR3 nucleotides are TGTGCCAGCAGCCCAGTGGACACTGAAGCTTTCTTT.

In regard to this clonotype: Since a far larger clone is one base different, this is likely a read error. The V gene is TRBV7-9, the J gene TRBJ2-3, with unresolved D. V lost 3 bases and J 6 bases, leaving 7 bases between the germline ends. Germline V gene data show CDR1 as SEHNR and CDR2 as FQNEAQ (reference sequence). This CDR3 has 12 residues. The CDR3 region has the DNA TGTGCCAGCAGCTTTACTGGGGATACGCAGTATTTT. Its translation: CASSFTGDTQYF.

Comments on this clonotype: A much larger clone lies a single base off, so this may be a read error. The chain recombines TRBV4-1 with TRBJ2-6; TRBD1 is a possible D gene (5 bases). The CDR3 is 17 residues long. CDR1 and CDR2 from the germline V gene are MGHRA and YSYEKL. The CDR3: CASSPLTASSGVNVLTF. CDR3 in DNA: TGCGCCAGCAGCCCCCTGACAGCCAGCTCTGGGGTCAACGTCCTGACTTTC.

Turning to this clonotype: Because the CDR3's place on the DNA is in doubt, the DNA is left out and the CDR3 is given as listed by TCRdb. CDR3 protein: CASSEPSGGSLDIQYFGAGELFF. The rearrangement links TRBV6-2 or TRBV6-3 to TRBJ2-2; the tabulated D call, TRBD2, remains unverified against the DNA. The CDR3 comprises 23 residues, both ends counted. Germline V CDR1 and CDR2: MNHEY, SVGEGT.

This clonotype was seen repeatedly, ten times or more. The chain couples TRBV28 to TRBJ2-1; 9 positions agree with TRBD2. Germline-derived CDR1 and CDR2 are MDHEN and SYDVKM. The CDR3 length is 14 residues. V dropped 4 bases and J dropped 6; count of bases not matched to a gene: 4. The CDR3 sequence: CASSSGTSRNEQFF. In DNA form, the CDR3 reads TGTGCCAGCAGTTCCGGGACTAGCCGCAATGAGCAGTTCTTC. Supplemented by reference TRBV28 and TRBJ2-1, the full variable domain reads DVKVTQSSRYLVKRTGEKVFLECVQDMDHENMFWYRQDPGLGLRLIYFSYDVKMKEKGDIPEGYSVSREKKERFSLILESASTNQTSMYLCASSSGTSRNEQFFGPGTRLTVL.

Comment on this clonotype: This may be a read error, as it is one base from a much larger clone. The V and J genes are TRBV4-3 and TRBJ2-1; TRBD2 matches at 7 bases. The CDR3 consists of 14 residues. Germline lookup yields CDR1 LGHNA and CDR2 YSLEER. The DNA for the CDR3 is TGCGCCAGCATCCAAGCGGGAAGATACAATGAGCAGTTCTTC. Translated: CASIQAGRYNEQFF.

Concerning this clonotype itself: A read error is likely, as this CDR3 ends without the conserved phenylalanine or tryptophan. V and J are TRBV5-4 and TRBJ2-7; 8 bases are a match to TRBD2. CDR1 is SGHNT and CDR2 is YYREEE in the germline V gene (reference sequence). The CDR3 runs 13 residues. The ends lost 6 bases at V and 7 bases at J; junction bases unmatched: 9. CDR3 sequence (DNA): TGTGCCAGCACCGAAGGAGCGGGAGAAGAGCAGTACTTA. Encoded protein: CASTEGAGEEQYL.

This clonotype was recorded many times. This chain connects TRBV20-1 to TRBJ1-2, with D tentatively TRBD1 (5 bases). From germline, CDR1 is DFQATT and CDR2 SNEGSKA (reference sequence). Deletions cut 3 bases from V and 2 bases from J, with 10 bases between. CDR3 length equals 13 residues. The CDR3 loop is CSARDTLNYGYTF. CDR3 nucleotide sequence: TGCAGTGCTAGGGACACGTTAAACTATGGCTACACCTTC.

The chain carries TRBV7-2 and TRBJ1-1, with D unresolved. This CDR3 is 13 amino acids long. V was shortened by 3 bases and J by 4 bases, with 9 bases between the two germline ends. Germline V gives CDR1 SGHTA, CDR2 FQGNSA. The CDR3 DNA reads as TGTGCCAGCAGCTTCAGAAGCGGCACTGAAGCTTTCTTT. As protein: CASSFRSGTEAFF. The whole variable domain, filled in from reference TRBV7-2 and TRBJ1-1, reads GAGVSQSPSNKVTEKGKDVELRCDPISGHTALYWYRQSLGQGLEFLIYFQGNSAPDKSGLPSDRFSAERTGGSVSTLTIQRTQQEDSAVYLCASSFRSGTEAFFGQGTRLTVV.

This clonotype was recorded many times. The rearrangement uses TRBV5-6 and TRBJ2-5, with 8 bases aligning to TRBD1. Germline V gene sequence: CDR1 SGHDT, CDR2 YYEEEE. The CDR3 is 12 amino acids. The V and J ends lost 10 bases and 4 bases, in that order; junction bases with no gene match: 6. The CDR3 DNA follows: TGTGCCTCCTCCGGACAGGGAGAGACCCAGTACTTC. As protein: CASSGQGETQYF.

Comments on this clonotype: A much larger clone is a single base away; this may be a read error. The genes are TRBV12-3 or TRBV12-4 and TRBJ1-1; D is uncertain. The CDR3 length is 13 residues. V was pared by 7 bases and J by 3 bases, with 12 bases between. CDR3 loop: CASTFSAHTEAFF. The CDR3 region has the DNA TGTGCCAGCACCTTCTCGGCCCACACTGAAGCTTTCTTT.

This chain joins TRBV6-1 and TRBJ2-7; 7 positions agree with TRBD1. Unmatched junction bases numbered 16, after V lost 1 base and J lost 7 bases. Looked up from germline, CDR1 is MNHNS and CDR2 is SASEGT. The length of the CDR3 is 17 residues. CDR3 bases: TGTGCCAGCAGTGAAGTATGGGGACAGCTCACCTCCTTAGAGCAGTACTTC. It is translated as CASSEVWGQLTSLEQYF.

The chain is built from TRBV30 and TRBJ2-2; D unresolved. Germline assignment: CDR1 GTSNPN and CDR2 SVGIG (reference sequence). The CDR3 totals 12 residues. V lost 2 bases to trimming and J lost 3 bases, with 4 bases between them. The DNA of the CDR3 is TGTGCCTGGAGTCACTACACCGGGGAGCTGTTTTTT. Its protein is CAWSHYTGELFF.

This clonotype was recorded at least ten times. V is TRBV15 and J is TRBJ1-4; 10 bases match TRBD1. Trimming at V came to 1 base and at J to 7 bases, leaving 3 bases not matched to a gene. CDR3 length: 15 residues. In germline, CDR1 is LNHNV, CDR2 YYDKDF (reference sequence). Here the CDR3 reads CATSRGQGAGEKLFF. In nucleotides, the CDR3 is TGTGCCACCAGCAGAGGACAGGGGGCAGGTGAAAAACTGTTTTTT.

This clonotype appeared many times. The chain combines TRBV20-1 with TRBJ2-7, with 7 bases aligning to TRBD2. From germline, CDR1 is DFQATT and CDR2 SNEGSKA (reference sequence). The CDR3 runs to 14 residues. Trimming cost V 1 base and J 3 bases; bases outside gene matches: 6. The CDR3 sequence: CSARVLTSFYEQYF. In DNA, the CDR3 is TGCAGTGCTAGAGTCCTGACTAGCTTCTACGAGCAGTACTTC.

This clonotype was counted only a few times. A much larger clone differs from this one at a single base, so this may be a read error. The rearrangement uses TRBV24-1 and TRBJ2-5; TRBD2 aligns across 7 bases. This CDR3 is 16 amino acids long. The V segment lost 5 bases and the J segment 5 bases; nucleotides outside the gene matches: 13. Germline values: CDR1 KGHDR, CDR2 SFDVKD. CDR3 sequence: CATSGSTGGVGETQYF. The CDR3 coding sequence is TGTGCCACCAGTGGTTCCACGGGAGGTGTTGGGGAGACCCAGTACTTC.

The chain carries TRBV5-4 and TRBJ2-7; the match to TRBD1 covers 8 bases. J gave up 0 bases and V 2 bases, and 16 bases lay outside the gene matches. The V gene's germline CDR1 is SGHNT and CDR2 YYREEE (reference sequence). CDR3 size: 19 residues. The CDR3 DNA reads TGTGCCAGCAGCTTCTTTGGGGGCAGGGGGCGCCCCAGCTCCTACGAGCAGTACTTC. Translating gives CASSFFGGRGRPSSYEQYF.

CDR3 amino acids: CSVFTEVNIQYF. The CDR3 DNA follows: TGCAGCGTTTTTACGGAGGTCAACATTCAGTACTTC. The chain uses TRBV29-1 and TRBJ2-4, with D possibly TRBD2 on 5 matching bases. The CDR3 runs to 12 residues. The V gene's germline CDR1 is SQVTM and CDR2 ANQGSEA. The V end was cut by 5 bases, the J end by 7 bases, with 12 bases between.

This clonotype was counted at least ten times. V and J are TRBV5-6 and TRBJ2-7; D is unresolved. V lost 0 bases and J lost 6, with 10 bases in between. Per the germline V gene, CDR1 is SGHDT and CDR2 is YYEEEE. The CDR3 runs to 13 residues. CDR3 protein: CASSLALYSEQYF. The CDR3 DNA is TGTGCCAGCAGCTTGGCATTGTATAGCGAGCAGTACTTC. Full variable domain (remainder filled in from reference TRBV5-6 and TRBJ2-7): DAGVTQSPTHLIKTRGQQVTLRCSPKSGHDTVSWYQQALGQGPQFIFQYYEEEERQRGNFPDRFSGHQFPNYSSELNVNALLLGDSALYLCASSLALYSEQYFGPGTRLTVT.

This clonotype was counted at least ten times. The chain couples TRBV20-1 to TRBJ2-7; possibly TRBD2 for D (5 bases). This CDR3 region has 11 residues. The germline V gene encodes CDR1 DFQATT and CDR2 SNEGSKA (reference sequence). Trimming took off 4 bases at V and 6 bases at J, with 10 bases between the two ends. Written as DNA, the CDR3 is TGCAGTGCTACTGAGGGCGGCGAGCAGTACTTC. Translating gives CSATEGGEQYF.